Listed below are T cell receptor beta chains from one sample, sequenced in a study of T cells after yellow fever vaccination. TCRdb re-analysed the 5' RACE reads in MiXCR, keeping a single row per CDR3 protein. The sample records just under 85,000 distinct CDR3 sequences, about 14% being singletons. The sequencing used CD8+ T cells not binding an NS4B(214-222) dextramer, sorted from PBMCs, collected 20 to 25 days after the first yellow fever vaccination. Receptor source: a man aged 18 to 30 who received the YFV17D yellow fever vaccine. The CDR3 runs from the conserved cysteine through the conserved F or W. The D gene is left open where the match is weak. The size field is filled for only some rows; it gives once, few, many or a size class.

CDR3 DNA,CDR3 protein,V gene,clone size,J gene,D gene
TGTGCCACCAGTGACTTGGGACAGGGTGGAAAGGAGACCCAGTACTTC,CATSDLGQGGKETQYF,TRBV24-1,-,TRBJ2-5,TRBD1
TGTGCCAGCAGTCCGCCCCGTCCTAGCGGGGGTGAGTATGAGCAGTTCTTC,CASSPPRPSGGEYEQFF,TRBV7-9,few,TRBJ2-1,TRBD2
TGTGCCAGCATCAAGGGGGGGGAGAGTTTGACAGATACGCAGTATTTT,CASIKGGESLTDTQYF,TRBV7-9,-,TRBJ2-3,-
TGTGCCAGCAGCCAAGACGGGACAATCTATGGCTACACCTTC,CASSQDGTIYGYTF,TRBV3-1,-,TRBJ1-2,-
TGCGCCAGCAGCCAGGGGACTCCTACCTACAATGAGCAGTTCTTC,CASSQGTPTYNEQFF,TRBV4-1,few,TRBJ2-1,-
TGCGCCAGCAGCTTGGAGTTGAGTGGTGGGGATGAAGCTTTCTTT,CASSLELSGGDEAFF,TRBV5-1,few,TRBJ1-1,-
TGTGCCAGCAGCCAAGATAAGGTACACAGGAACTATGGCTACACCTTC,CASSQDKVHRNYGYTF,TRBV4-2,few,TRBJ1-2,-
TGTGCCAGCAGCGCCTGGACAGAAGGAACTGAAGCTTTCTTT,CASSAWTEGTEAFF,TRBV5-5,-,TRBJ1-1,-
TGCGCCAGCAGCTTGGACCCGGGTTCAGAAGAGTACTTC,CASSLDPGSEEYF,TRBV5-1,many,TRBJ2-7,-
TGTGCCACCAGCAGACCACAGGGGTACTATGGCTACACCTTC,CATSRPQGYYGYTF,TRBV15,-,TRBJ1-2,TRBD1
TGTGCCAGCAGCGCCACTAGCGGGGGGGTTGAGACCCAGTACTTC,CASSATSGGVETQYF,TRBV11-3,few,TRBJ2-5,TRBD2
TGTGCCACTGAGGCGGGGGTTAGCTCCTACAATGAGCAGTTCTTC,CATEAGVSSYNEQFF,TRBV19,few,TRBJ2-1,TRBD2
TGCAGGGCGGGAGGGGGGAATCAGCCCCAGCATTTT,CRAGGGNQPQHF,TRBV20-1,medium-sized,TRBJ1-5,-
TGTGCCAGCAGCCTTGAGACTAGCGGGGCGGAAGAGACCCAGTACTTC,CASSLETSGAEETQYF,TRBV3-1,-,TRBJ2-5,TRBD2
TGTGCCAGCAGCTTCGTGGGCGGCGAGCAGTACTTC,CASSFVGGEQYF,TRBV11-1,-,TRBJ2-7,-
TGTGCCAGCAGTACAGATTACAATGAGCAGTTCTTC,CASSTDYNEQFF,TRBV6-2/TRBV6-3,few,TRBJ2-1,-
TGTGCCAGCTTACCCAGCTCCTATAATTCACCCCTCCACTTT,CASLPSSYNSPLHF,TRBV28,few,TRBJ1-6,-
TGTGCCAGTGCAAGACAGGGGTATGGAGAGACTGAAGCTTTCTTT,CASARQGYGETEAFF,TRBV19,-,TRBJ1-1,TRBD1
TGTGCCACCAGCGGACCCGTACAGGGGGGTAATGAGCAGTTCTTC,CATSGPVQGGNEQFF,TRBV15,few,TRBJ2-1,TRBD1
TGTGCCAGCAGCCTATTAGGACAGGTGAACTATGGCTACACCTTC,CASSLLGQVNYGYTF,TRBV6-1,-,TRBJ1-2,TRBD1
TGTGCCAGCAGGGGGACTCGGGCAGCCTACGAGCAGTACTTC,CASRGTRAAYEQYF,TRBV6-1,few,TRBJ2-7,-
TGTGCCAGCAGTTACTGGGGAATTGCTGAAGCTTTCTTT,CASSYWGIAEAFF,TRBV6-5,few,TRBJ1-1,-
TGTGCCAGCAGTTACAGCCCTGGGGCCAACGTCCTGACTTTC,CASSYSPGANVLTF,TRBV6-5,few,TRBJ2-6,-
TGTGCCAGCAGCTTTCTAGCGGGGGCCAACACAGATACGCAGTATTTT,CASSFLAGANTDTQYF,TRBV11-2,few,TRBJ2-3,TRBD2
TGCGCCAGCAGCCAGCCAGCCGCGGGGCTCGCCACCGGGGAGCTGTTTTTT,CASSQPAAGLATGELFF,TRBV4-1,few,TRBJ2-2,-
TGCGCCAGCAGCCCGAGGGACAGCCGTAACACCGGGGAGCTGTTTTTT,CASSPRDSRNTGELFF,TRBV4-1,few,TRBJ2-2,TRBD1
TGCGCCAGCAGCTCCGGGCGGCGCCTGGACTACGAGCAGTACTTC,CASSSGRRLDYEQYF,TRBV5-1,few,TRBJ2-7,-
TGTGCCAGCAGCCTGGAGTGGGGGACAAAGAGAAACATTCAGTACTTC,CASSLEWGTKRNIQYF,TRBV11-2,-,TRBJ2-4,-
TGCAGCGTTGGGACTCGATACGAGCAGTACTTC,CSVGTRYEQYF,TRBV29-1,-,TRBJ2-7,-
TGTGCCAGCAGCTTAGGTCCAGCTAGCTACAATGAGCAGTTCTTC,CASSLGPASYNEQFF,TRBV11-2,-,TRBJ2-1,-
TGTGCCAGCAGTTACACCGACAGGGGTGAAGCTTTCTTT,CASSYTDRGEAFF,TRBV6-5,-,TRBJ1-1,TRBD1
TGTGCCAGCAGCTTAGCGAAACAGGGAGTCCTGTTTGAAGCTTTCTTT,CASSLAKQGVLFEAFF,TRBV7-9,few,TRBJ1-1,-
TGCAGTGCTAGAGTGACTAGCGGGCCAGATACGCAGTATTTT,CSARVTSGPDTQYF,TRBV20-1,few,TRBJ2-3,TRBD2
TGTGCCAGCAGTGAGGGTCAGGGAGGTGGCTACACCTTC,CASSEGQGGGYTF,TRBV2,-,TRBJ1-2,-
TGTGCCAGCAGTTCCGGGACTGGAACAGATACGCAGTATTTT,CASSSGTGTDTQYF,TRBV6-5,-,TRBJ2-3,-
TGCGCCAGCAGCCAAGGTCTAGCGGGGGTGGCAGATACGCAGTATTTT,CASSQGLAGVADTQYF,TRBV4-3,few,TRBJ2-3,TRBD2
TGTGCCAGCAGTTACCCCCGGGACAGGAGCCCCTATGGCTACACCTTC,CASSYPRDRSPYGYTF,TRBV6-5,few,TRBJ1-2,TRBD1
TGTGCCAGTGCACAGTACACTGAAGCTTTCTTT,CASAQYTEAFF,TRBV19,few,TRBJ1-1,-
TGCGCCAGCGGCCCCGAGGCGGCTAGCTCCTACGAGCAGTACTTC,CASGPEAASSYEQYF,TRBV5-1,-,TRBJ2-7,-
TGTGCCAGCAGCGTAGAGGAGGGGAGAGGCGATACGCAGTATTTT,CASSVEEGRGDTQYF,TRBV9,-,TRBJ2-3,-
TGCAGCGTCGCGGGACAGGGGATTGCAGATACGCAGTATTTT,CSVAGQGIADTQYF,TRBV29-1,few,TRBJ2-3,TRBD1
TGTGCCAGCAGCTTAGCCCGTAGAACCACAGATACGCAGTATTTT,CASSLARRTTDTQYF,TRBV7-9,-,TRBJ2-3,-
TGTGCCAGCAGTTTAGGACAGGGTATCCACGAGCAGTACTTC,CASSLGQGIHEQYF,TRBV12-3/TRBV12-4,few,TRBJ2-7,TRBD1
TGCAGTGCTATTCTAGCGAATCGGTACGAGCAGTACTTC,CSAILANRYEQYF,TRBV20-1,many,TRBJ2-7,-
TGCGCCAGCAGCCAGGACGGCGCGAGCATCACGCAGTATTTT,CASSQDGASITQYF,TRBV4-3,-,TRBJ2-3,-
TGTGCCAGCAGCTTAGGCCTAGCGGGGGGCACAGATACGCAGTATTTT,CASSLGLAGGTDTQYF,TRBV13,few,TRBJ2-3,TRBD2
TGTGCCACTGGTAGGGGGCCCGGGGAGCTGTTTTTT,CATGRGPGELFF,TRBV14,few,TRBJ2-2,TRBD1
TGTGCCAGCAGTTACTCGAGGTTGAGGGCGATTTTTGAAGCTTTCTTT,CASSYSRLRAIFEAFF,TRBV6-5,few,TRBJ1-1,-